These 27 T cell receptor beta chains were all obtained from the same sample, sequenced in a study of type 1 regulatory T cells. TCRdb re-called the reads with MiXCR, one entry per CDR3 protein. The profile shows about 18,000 distinct CDR3 sequences, about 10% of them singletons. Material: CD4+ T cells, either the whole sample or a sorted fraction (not recorded which). The receptors derive from a human donor in good health.

The chain carries TRBV7-2 and TRBJ1-2; D unresolved. Germline CDR1 is SGHTA and CDR2 is FQGNSA. The CDR3 extends over 13 amino acids. V was shortened by 5 bases and J by 3 bases, with 10 bases between the two germline ends. The CDR3 here is CASSPGSDYGYTF. The CDR3 nucleotides are TGTGCCAGCAGCCCCGGAAGCGACTATGGCTACACCTTC. The variable domain in full, completed from reference TRBV7-2 and TRBJ1-2, reads GAGVSQSPSNKVTEKGKDVELRCDPISGHTALYWYRQSLGQGLEFLIYFQGNSAPDKSGLPSDRFSAERTGGSVSTLTIQRTQQEDSAVYLCASSPGSDYGYTFGSGTRLTVV.

This clonotype showed up many times. The gene calls are TRBV11-1 and TRBJ2-7, with D possibly TRBD2 on 6 matching bases. Germline lookup yields CDR1 SGHAT and CDR2 FQDESV (reference sequence). The CDR3 has 13 amino acids. With 3 bases removed from V and 5 bases from J, the gap between germline ends came to 11 bases. The CDR3 DNA follows: TGTGCCAGCAGCTTGGTGGGAGGAAACGAGCAGTACTTC. Its translation: CASSLVGGNEQYF.

Sample share makes this clonotype medium-sized (0.01 to 0.1%). J is TRBJ2-5 and V is TRBV11-3, with 14 bases identical to TRBD2. V dropped 5 bases and J dropped 2; count of bases not matched to a gene: 7. CDR1 and CDR2 (germline): SGHNT, YENEEA. The CDR3 extends over 17 amino acids. For the CDR3, the DNA is TGTGCCAGCAGCCTTGGGACTAGCGGGAGTAGTCAAGAGACCCAGTACTTC. Its translation is CASSLGTSGSSQETQYF.

This clonotype is deemed medium-sized. The chain recombines TRBV7-2 with TRBJ2-2; the match to TRBD1 covers 8 bases. This CDR3 has 15 residues. After removal of 4 bases from V and 4 bases from J, the junction contained 5 bases not matched to a gene. CDR1 SGHTA and CDR2 FQGNSA come from the germline V gene. CDR3 residues: CASSSTGAGTGELFF. DNA of the CDR3: TGTGCCAGCAGCTCGACAGGGGCGGGCACCGGGGAGCTGTTTTTT.

This clonotype was seen many times. The chain recombines TRBV28 with TRBJ1-5; the D gene is possibly TRBD1 (6 bases). V shed 8 bases and J shed 1 base, with 12 bases lying between them. The CDR3 loop spans 14 amino acids. The germline CDR1 and CDR2 sequences are MDHEN and SYDVKM. CDR3 sequence: CASAKGGSNQPQHF. The CDR3 region has the DNA TGTGCCAGCGCGAAGGGGGGCAGCAATCAGCCCCAGCATTTT.

J is TRBJ2-3 and V is TRBV19; D perhaps matches TRBD1 (5 bases). Germline V gives CDR1 LNHDA, CDR2 SQIVND (reference sequence). This CDR3 comprises 13 residues. Trimming stripped 5 bases from V and 1 base from J, with 7 bases between. CDR3 sequence: CASSETGTDTQYF. The CDR3 DNA is TGTGCCAGTAGTGAGACAGGCACAGATACGCAGTATTTT.

This clonotype has just a few counts. The chain carries TRBV12-3 or TRBV12-4 and TRBJ2-2; TRBD1 might be the D (5 bases). V gave up 5 bases and J gave up 0 bases, with 13 bases separating them. The CDR3 has 16 residues. The CDR3 loop is CASSPKWGANTGELFF. The CDR3 nucleotides are TGTGCCAGCAGTCCTAAATGGGGCGCGAACACCGGGGAGCTGTTTTTT.

This clonotype has just a few counts. This may stem from a read error, because a much larger clone lies one nucleotide away. The gene calls are TRBV6-6 and TRBJ1-6; 7 positions agree with TRBD1. Trimming at V came to 11 bases and at J to 5 bases, leaving 9 bases not matched to a gene. This CDR3 region has 14 residues. In germline, CDR1 is MNHNY, CDR2 SVGAGI (reference sequence). CDR3 bases: TGTGCCGGCACCGGGACAGTTAATAATTCACCCCTCCACTTT. Translating it yields CAGTGTVNNSPLHF.

Details on this clonotype: A much bigger clone sits one base away, suggesting this may be a read error. The chain combines TRBV18 with TRBJ2-7, with D perhaps matching TRBD2 (6 bases). This CDR3 has 13 amino acids. Germline V gives CDR1 KGHSH, CDR2 LQKENI. CDR3 sequence: CAGSPGGPYEQYF. The CDR3 bases are TGTGCCGGCTCCCCCGGAGGGCCCTACGAGCAGTACTTC. The variable domain in full, with the rest retrieved from reference TRBV18 and TRBJ2-7, is NAGVMQNPRHLVRRRGQEARLRCSPMKGHSHVYWYRQLPEEGLKFMVYLQKENIIDESGMPKERFSAEFPKEGPSILRIQQVVRGDSAAYFCAGSPGGPYEQYFGPGTRLTVT.

With regard to this clonotype: The missing conserved phenylalanine or tryptophan at the end of this CDR3 makes a read error likely. V and J are TRBV14 and TRBJ1-2; 9 bases align to TRBD1. CDR1 is SGHDN and CDR2 is FVKESK in the germline V gene. This CDR3 has 14 residues. The DNA of the CDR3 is TGTGCCAGCAGTCAAGGACAGGGGAGCTATGGCTACACCCTC. Its translation: CASSQGQGSYGYTL.

V gene TRBV5-1 combines with J gene TRBJ1-5; tentatively, D is TRBD1 (5 bases). The germline V gene has CDR1 SGHRS and CDR2 YFSETQ. CDR3 length: 16 amino acids. Trimming took off 3 bases at V and 5 bases at J, with 18 bases between the two ends. Here the CDR3 reads CASSSTPGPWDQPQHF. In DNA, the CDR3 is TGCGCCAGCAGCTCAACCCCGGGACCCTGGGATCAGCCCCAGCATTTT.

This clonotype has a count of ten or more. The chain uses TRBV20-1 and TRBJ1-4; 8 bases align to TRBD1. Germline loops: CDR1 DFQATT, CDR2 SNEGSKA (reference sequence). Unmatched junction bases numbered 9, after V lost 6 bases and J lost 6 bases. This CDR3 is 14 amino acids long. The CDR3 is CSAGRTGLDEKLFF. In nucleotides, the CDR3 is TGCAGTGCGGGAAGGACAGGGCTTGATGAAAAACTGTTTTTT.

The V gene is TRBV28, the J gene TRBJ2-1, with a possible D match to TRBD2 (6 bases). CDR1 is MDHEN, CDR2 SYDVKM, per germline. The CDR3 extends over 14 amino acids. Trimming stripped 3 bases from V and 7 bases from J, with 13 bases between. The CDR3 is CASSFAGNRNEQFF. CDR3 sequence (DNA): TGTGCCAGCAGTTTTGCGGGAAATCGTAATGAGCAGTTCTTC.

This clonotype has ten or more counts. This chain joins TRBV27 and TRBJ2-7; no reliable D call. The CDR3 runs 12 residues. CDR1 is MNHEY, CDR2 SMNVEV, per germline (reference sequence). With 6 bases removed from V and 3 bases from J, the gap between germline ends came to 9 bases. The CDR3 DNA follows: TGTGCCAGCAGGAGTTACAGCTACGAGCAGTACTTC. It specifies CASRSYSYEQYF.

In this sample, this clonotype turned up many times. The chain uses TRBV29-1 and TRBJ1-2; TRBD1 is a possible D gene (5 bases). This CDR3 has 11 residues. Germline-derived CDR1 and CDR2 are SQVTM and ANQGSEA. V was shortened by 7 bases and J by 5 bases, with 11 bases between the two germline ends. CDR3 residues: CSGGVGYGYTF. For the CDR3, the DNA is TGCAGCGGGGGGGTTGGGTATGGCTACACCTTC. The whole variable domain, filled in from reference TRBV29-1 and TRBJ1-2, reads SAVISQKPSRDICQRGTSLTIQCQVDSQVTMMFWYRQQPGQSLTLIATANQGSEATYESGFVIDKFPISRPNLTFSTLTVSNMSPEDSSIYLCSGGVGYGYTFGSGTRLTVV.

This clonotype was detected ten times or more. The V and J genes are TRBV5-1 and TRBJ2-1; 14 nucleotides align to TRBD2. The CDR3 has 15 residues. Germline V gene data show CDR1 as SGHRS and CDR2 as YFSETQ. V lost 4 bases and J lost 7; bases outside the gene matches: 4. The CDR3 DNA follows: TGCGCCAGCAGCCCTGGACTAGCGGGAGGAAATGAGCAGTTCTTC. Protein: CASSPGLAGGNEQFF.

This chain links TRBV12-3 or TRBV12-4 with TRBJ2-2; D unresolved. The length of the CDR3 is 12 residues. Deletions cut 6 bases from V and 5 bases from J, with 7 bases between. DNA for the CDR3: TGTGCCAGCAGCACAACAACCGGGGAGCTGTTTTTT. Amino acids: CASSTTTGELFF.

This clonotype was found a few times. The V gene is TRBV29-1, the J gene TRBJ2-6, with 9 positions matching TRBD1. V lost 4 bases, J lost 0 bases, and 13 bases stayed unmatched. Germline CDR1 and CDR2: SQVTM and ANQGSEA. This CDR3 region has 19 residues. The chain's CDR3 is CSVVVHRGLGVSGANVLTF. The CDR3 region has the DNA TGCAGCGTTGTGGTACACAGGGGGCTAGGGGTCTCTGGGGCCAACGTCCTGACTTTC.

This clonotype has at least ten counts. V gene TRBV20-1 combines with J gene TRBJ2-7; 7 bases are shared with TRBD1. The germline V gene encodes CDR1 DFQATT and CDR2 SNEGSKA (reference sequence). J was trimmed by 7 bases and V by 3 bases; bases with no gene match: 9. The CDR3 is made up of 13 amino acids. CDR3 sequence: CSASARGRNEQYF. The CDR3 nucleotides read TGCAGTGCTAGTGCTAGGGGGCGGAATGAGCAGTACTTC.

This clonotype is termed medium-sized (0.01 to 0.1%). This chain links TRBV20-1 with TRBJ2-7, with D tentatively TRBD1 (6 bases). From germline, CDR1 is DFQATT and CDR2 SNEGSKA (reference sequence). The CDR3 sequence is 16 residues long. V was pared by 6 bases and J by 6 bases, with 27 bases between. The CDR3 coding sequence is TGCAGTGCCTACCGGGGCAGGGGCAAGGAGAGGAGCGAGCAGTACTTC. Its translation is CSAYRGRGKERSEQYF.

This clonotype showed up just a few times. The J gene is TRBJ2-1, the V gene TRBV5-1; TRBD2 agrees at 14 bases. Germline trimming cut 2 bases from V and 6 bases from J; bases unmatched to any gene: 7. The CDR3 length is 17 residues. The germline V gene encodes CDR1 SGHRS and CDR2 YFSETQ. CDR3 amino acids: CASSFSGTSGRSNEQFF. CDR3 coding DNA: TGCGCCAGCAGCTTCTCCGGGACTAGCGGGAGATCCAATGAGCAGTTCTTC.

This clonotype has just a few counts. The chain uses TRBV5-1 and TRBJ2-7; possibly TRBD1 for D (6 bases). Trimming cost V 4 bases and J 4 bases, with 12 bases left between them. There are 13 residues in the CDR3. Germline-derived CDR1 and CDR2 are SGHRS and YFSETQ. The CDR3: CASSGTLIYEQYF. The DNA for the CDR3 is TGCGCCAGCAGCGGGACATTGATTTACGAGCAGTACTTC.

This clonotype was detected many times. J is TRBJ2-7 and V is TRBV29-1; perhaps TRBD1 as D (6 bases). The CDR3 consists of 15 residues. Germline V gene sequence: CDR1 SQVTM, CDR2 ANQGSEA. Trimming cost V 2 bases and J 2 bases, with 16 bases left between them. CDR3: CSVELGHQQTYEQYF. The CDR3 bases are TGCAGCGTTGAACTGGGACACCAACAGACCTACGAGCAGTACTTC.

This chain connects TRBV20-1 to TRBJ1-5; 8 nucleotides align to TRBD1. V shed 7 bases and J 7 bases; nucleotides not matched to a gene: 6. Germline V gives CDR1 DFQATT, CDR2 SNEGSKA (reference sequence). The CDR3 is 12 amino acids. The CDR3 DNA sequence: TGCAGTGTAGACAGGGGAGACCAGCCCCAGCATTTT. Translation: CSVDRGDQPQHF.

This clonotype was picked up many times. V is TRBV6-2 or TRBV6-3 and J is TRBJ2-1; maybe TRBD2 (5 bases). The germline gives CDR1 MNHEY, CDR2 SVGEGT. The CDR3 consists of 16 residues. V was pared by 7 bases and J by 0 bases, with 16 bases between. The DNA for the CDR3 is TGTGCCAGCATCTCACGGATTACTAGCTCCTACAATGAGCAGTTCTTC. Translating it yields CASISRITSSYNEQFF.

This clonotype appeared a few times. This chain links TRBV29-1 with TRBJ1-1; unclear D gene. The V and J ends lost 8 bases and 4 bases respectively, with 8 bases between them. The length of the CDR3 is 10 residues. Germline loops: CDR1 SQVTM, CDR2 ANQGSEA. This CDR3 reads CSSSGTEAFF. The DNA of the CDR3 is TGCAGCTCCTCGGGCACTGAAGCTTTCTTT.

This chain joins TRBV5-1 and TRBJ1-6; D might be TRBD1 (6 bases). The CDR3 sequence is 17 residues long. Trimming took 4 bases from V and 5 from J, leaving 19 bases between them. The V gene's germline CDR1 is SGHRS and CDR2 YFSETQ. In nucleotides, the CDR3 is TGCGCCAGCAGCGATGGCCGCAACGGGGGGCATAATTCACCCCTCCACTTT. Its translation: CASSDGRNGGHNSPLHF.